This entry is about one T cell receptor (beta chain). No antigen is known for it. The data were taken from a study of response to subunit inactivated influenza vaccine. The study, taken as a whole, reports: Authors suggested each seasonal flu vaccination may recruit only limited numbers of new T cells.

Using its own MiXCR run on the RT-PCR reads, TCRdb lists one record per CDR3 protein. The sample lists more than 250,000 distinct CDR3 sequences, about a fifth occurring once. Sample: PBMCs from blood, taken 21 months after vaccination. The receptor comes from a man aged 45 to 75 who received an inactivated influenza vaccine.

CDR3 region: CASSPPGGSATEAFF. As DNA, the CDR3 is TGTGCCAGCTCACCACCGGGCGGGTCGGCCACTGAAGCTTTCTTT. The chain has TRBV18 and TRBJ1-1; no definite D call. The length of the CDR3 is 15 residues. V shed 0 bases and J shed 4 bases, with 12 bases lying between them. The V gene's germline CDR1 is KGHSH and CDR2 LQKENI. Combining the CDR3 with reference TRBV18 and TRBJ1-1 gives the whole variable domain NAGVMQNPRHLVRRRGQEARLRCSPMKGHSHVYWYRQLPEEGLKFMVYLQKENIIDESGMPKERFSAEFPKEGPSILRIQQVVRGDSAAYFCASSPPGGSATEAFFGQGTRLTVV.